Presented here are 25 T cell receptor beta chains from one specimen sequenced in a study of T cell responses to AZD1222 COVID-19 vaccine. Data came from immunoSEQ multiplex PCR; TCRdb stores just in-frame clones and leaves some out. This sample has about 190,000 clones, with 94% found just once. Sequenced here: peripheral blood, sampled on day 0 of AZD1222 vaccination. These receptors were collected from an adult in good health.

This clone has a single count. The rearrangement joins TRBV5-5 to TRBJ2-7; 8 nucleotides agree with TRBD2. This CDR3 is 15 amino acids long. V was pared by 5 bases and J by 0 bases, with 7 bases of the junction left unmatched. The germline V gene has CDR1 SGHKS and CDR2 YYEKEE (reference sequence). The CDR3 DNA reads TGTGCCAGCAGGATACTAGCGGACCTCTCCTACGAGCAGTACTTC. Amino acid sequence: CASRILADLSYEQYF. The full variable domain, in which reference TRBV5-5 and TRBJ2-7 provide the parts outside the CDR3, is DAGVTQSPTHLIKTRGQQVTLRCSPISGHKSVSWYQQVLGQGPQFIFQYYEKEERGRGNFPDRFSARQFPNYSSELNVNALLLGDSALYLCASRILADLSYEQYFGPGTRLTVT.

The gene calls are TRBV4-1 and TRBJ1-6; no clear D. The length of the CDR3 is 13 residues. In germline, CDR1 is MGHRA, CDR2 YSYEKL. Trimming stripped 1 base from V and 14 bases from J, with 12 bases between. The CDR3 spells CASSQGTALSLHF. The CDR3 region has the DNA TGCGCCAGCAGCCAAGGGACCGCGTTATCCCTCCACTTT.

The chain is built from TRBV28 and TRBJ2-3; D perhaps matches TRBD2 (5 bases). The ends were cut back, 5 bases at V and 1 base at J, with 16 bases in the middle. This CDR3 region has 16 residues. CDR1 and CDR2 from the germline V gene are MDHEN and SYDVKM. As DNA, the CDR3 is TGTGCCAGCAGTCCCGGTGATATGAGGGGCACAGATACGCAGTATTTT. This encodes CASSPGDMRGTDTQYF.

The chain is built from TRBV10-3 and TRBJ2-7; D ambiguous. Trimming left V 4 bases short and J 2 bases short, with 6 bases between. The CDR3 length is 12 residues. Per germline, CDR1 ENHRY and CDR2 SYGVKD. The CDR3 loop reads CAISGVPYEQYF. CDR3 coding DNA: TGTGCCATCAGTGGGGTCCCCTACGAGCAGTACTTC.

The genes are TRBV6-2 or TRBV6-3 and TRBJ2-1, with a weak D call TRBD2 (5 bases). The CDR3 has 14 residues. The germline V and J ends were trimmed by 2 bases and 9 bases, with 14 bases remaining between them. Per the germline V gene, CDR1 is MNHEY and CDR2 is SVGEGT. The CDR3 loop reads CASSYHPLVGEQFF. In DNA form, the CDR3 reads TGTGCCAGCAGTTACCACCCACTAGTAGGTGAGCAGTTCTTC.

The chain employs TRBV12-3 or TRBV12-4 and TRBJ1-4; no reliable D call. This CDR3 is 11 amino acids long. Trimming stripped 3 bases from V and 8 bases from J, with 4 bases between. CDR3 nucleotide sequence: TGTGCCAGCAGTTTTGGCGAAAAACTGTTTTTT. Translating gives CASSFGEKLFF.

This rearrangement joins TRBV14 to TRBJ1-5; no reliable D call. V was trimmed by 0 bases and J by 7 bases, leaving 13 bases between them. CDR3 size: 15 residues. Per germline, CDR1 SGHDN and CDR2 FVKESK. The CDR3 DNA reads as TGTGCCAGCAGCCAAGACGAAGGGATGGGACAGCCCCAGCATTTT. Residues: CASSQDEGMGQPQHF.

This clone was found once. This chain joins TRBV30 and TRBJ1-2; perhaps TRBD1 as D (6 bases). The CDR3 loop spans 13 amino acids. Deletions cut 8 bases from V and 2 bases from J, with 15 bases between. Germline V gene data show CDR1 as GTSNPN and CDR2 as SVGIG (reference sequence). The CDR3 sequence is CARGRGENYGYTF. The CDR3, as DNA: TGTGCCCGGGGGAGGGGGGAGAACTATGGCTACACCTTC.

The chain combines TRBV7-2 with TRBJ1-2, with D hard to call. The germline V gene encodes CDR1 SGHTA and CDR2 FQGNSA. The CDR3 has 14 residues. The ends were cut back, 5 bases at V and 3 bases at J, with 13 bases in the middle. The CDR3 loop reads CASSETSRDYGYTF. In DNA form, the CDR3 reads TGTGCCAGCAGCGAGACTTCGCGGGACTATGGCTACACCTTC.

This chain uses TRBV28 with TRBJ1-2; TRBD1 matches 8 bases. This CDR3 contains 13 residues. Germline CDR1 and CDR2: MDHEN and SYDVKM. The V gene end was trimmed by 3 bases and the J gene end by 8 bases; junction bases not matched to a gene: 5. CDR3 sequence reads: CASSLQGALGYTF. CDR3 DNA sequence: TGTGCCAGCAGTTTGCAGGGGGCGCTCGGCTACACCTTC.

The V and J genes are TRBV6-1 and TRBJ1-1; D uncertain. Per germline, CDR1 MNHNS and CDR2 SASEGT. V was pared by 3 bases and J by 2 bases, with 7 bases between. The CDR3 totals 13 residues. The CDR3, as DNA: TGTGCCAGCAGTGATGTAAGAAACACTGAAGCTTTCTTT. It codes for CASSDVRNTEAFF.

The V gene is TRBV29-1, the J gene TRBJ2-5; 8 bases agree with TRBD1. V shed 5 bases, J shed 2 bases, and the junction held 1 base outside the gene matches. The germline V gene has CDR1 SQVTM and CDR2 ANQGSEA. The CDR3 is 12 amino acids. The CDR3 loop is CSVRQGQETQYF. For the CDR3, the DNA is TGCAGCGTTAGACAGGGGCAAGAGACCCAGTACTTC.

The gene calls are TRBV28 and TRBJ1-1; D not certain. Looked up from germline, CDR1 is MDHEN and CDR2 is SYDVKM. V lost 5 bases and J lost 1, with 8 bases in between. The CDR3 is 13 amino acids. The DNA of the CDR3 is TGTGCCAGCAGTGGACTCAGGAACACTGAAGCTTTCTTT. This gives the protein CASSGLRNTEAFF.

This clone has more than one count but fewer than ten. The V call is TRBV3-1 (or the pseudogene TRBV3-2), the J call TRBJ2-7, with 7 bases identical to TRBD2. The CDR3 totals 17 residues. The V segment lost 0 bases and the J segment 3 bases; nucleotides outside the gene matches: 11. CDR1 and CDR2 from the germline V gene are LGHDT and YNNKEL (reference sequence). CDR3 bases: TGTGCCAGCAGCCAAGATCTGAGAGGCGGGAGTGACTACGAGCAGTACTTC. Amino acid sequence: CASSQDLRGGSDYEQYF.

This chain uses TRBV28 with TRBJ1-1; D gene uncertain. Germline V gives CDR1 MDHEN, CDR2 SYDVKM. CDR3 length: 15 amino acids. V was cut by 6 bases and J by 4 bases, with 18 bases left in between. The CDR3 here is CASSSPWVPGTEAFF. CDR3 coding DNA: TGTGCCAGCAGCTCCCCATGGGTCCCGGGCACTGAAGCTTTCTTT.

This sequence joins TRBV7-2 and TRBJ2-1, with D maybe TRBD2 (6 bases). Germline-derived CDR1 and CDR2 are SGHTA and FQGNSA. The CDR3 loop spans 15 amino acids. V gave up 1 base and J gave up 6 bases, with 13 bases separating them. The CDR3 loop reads CASSLVSSVANEQFF. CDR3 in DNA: TGTGCCAGCAGCTTAGTGTCTAGCGTGGCCAATGAGCAGTTCTTC. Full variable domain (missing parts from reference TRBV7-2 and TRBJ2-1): GAGVSQSPSNKVTEKGKDVELRCDPISGHTALYWYRQSLGQGLEFLIYFQGNSAPDKSGLPSDRFSAERTGGSVSTLTIQRTQQEDSAVYLCASSLVSSVANEQFFGPGTRLTVL.

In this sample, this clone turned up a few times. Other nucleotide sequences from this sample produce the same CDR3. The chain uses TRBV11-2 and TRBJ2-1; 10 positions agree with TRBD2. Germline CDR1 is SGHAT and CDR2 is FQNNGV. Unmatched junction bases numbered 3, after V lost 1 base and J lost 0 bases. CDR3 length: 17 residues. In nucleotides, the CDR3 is TGTGCCAGCAGCTTAGGGACTAGCGGTTACTCCTACAATGAGCAGTTCTTC. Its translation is CASSLGTSGYSYNEQFF.

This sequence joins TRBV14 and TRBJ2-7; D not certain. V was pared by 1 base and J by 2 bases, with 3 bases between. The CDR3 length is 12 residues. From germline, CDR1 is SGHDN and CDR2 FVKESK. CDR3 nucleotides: TGTGCCAGCAGCCAAGGAGCCTACGAGCAGTACTTC. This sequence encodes CASSQGAYEQYF.

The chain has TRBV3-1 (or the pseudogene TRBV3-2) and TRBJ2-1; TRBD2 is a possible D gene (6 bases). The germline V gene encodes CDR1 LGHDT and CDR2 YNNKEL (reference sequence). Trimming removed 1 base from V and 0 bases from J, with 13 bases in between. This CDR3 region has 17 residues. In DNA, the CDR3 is TGTGCCAGCAGCCAAGTTCTTGGAGGGAGCTCCTACAATGAGCAGTTCTTC. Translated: CASSQVLGGSSYNEQFF.

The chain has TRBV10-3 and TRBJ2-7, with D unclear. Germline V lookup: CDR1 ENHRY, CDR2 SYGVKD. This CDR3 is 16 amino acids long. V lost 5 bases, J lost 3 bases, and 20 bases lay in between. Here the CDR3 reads CAISSPAAPSYYEQYF. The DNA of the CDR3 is TGTGCCATCAGTTCCCCCGCGGCGCCTTCCTACTACGAGCAGTACTTC.

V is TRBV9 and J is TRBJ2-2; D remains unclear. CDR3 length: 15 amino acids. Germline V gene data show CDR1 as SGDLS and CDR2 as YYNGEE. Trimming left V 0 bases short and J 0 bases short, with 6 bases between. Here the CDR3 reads CASSVASANTGELFF. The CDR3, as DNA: TGTGCCAGCAGCGTAGCCTCGGCGAACACCGGGGAGCTGTTTTTT.

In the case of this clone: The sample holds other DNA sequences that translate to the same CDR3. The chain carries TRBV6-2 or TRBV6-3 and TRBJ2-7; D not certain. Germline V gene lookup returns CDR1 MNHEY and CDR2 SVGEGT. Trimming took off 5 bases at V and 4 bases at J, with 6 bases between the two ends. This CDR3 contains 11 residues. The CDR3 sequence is CASSPLYEQYF. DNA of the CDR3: TGTGCCAGCAGTCCCCTATACGAGCAGTACTTC.

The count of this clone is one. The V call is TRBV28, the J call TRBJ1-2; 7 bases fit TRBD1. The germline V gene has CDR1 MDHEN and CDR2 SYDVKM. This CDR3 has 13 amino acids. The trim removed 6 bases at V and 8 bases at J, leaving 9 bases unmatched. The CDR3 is CASSPQGGGGYTF. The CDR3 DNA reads TGTGCCAGCAGCCCTCAGGGGGGCGGGGGCTACACCTTC.

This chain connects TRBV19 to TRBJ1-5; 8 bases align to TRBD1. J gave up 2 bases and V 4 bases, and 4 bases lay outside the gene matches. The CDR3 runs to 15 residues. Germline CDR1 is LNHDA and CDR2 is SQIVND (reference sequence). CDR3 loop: CASSTGGGGNQPQHF. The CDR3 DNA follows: TGTGCCAGTAGTACAGGGGGCGGTGGCAATCAGCCCCAGCATTTT.

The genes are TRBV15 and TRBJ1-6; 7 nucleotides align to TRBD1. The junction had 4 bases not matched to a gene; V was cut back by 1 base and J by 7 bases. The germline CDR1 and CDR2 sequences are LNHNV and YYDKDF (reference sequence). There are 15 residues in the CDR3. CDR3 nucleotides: TGTGCCACCAGCAGAGGGGACAGACTGAATTCACCCCTCCACTTT. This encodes CATSRGDRLNSPLHF.